The clone carrying this T cell receptor beta chain turned up a few times. No antigen is known for it. This specimen includes other DNA sequences encoding the same CDR3. The entry originates in a study of beta chain features in type 1 diabetes. General study results and limits: Among patients with Type 1 diabetes, TCRB CDR3s were moderately but significantly shorter in every one of the four CD4+ subsets.

The whole isolated RNA underwent reverse transcription, so sequencing captured expressed TCRB transcripts. Clones were sequenced by immunoSEQ multiplex PCR, and TCRdb holds only the in-frame ones, with some missing. The table records approximately 730,000 clones, around an eighth of them present only once. The length of the CDR3 is 13 residues. Germline-derived CDR1 and CDR2 are SGHRS and YFSETQ. The trim removed 1 base at V and 6 bases at J, leaving 3 bases unmatched. CD4+ naive, central memory, regulatory and stem cell-like memory cells were sorted via CD45RO/CCR7/CD25/CD127/CD95/CD27. Sequencing input: naive CD4+ T cells from blood. This receptor was taken from a man in his late teens or twenties with type 1 diabetes. The chain has TRBV5-1 and TRBJ1-2, with 7 bases identical to TRBD1. CDR3 bases: TGCGCCAGCAGCTTGAGACAGGGAGATGGCTACACCTTC. Translation: CASSLRQGDGYTF. The complete variable domain, with remaining parts taken from reference TRBV5-1 and TRBJ1-2, reads KAGVTQTPRYLIKTRGQQVTLSCSPISGHRSVSWYQQTPGQGLQFLFEYFSETQRNKGNFPGRFSGRQFSNSRSEMNVSTLELGDSALYLCASSLRQGDGYTFGSGTRLTVV.